Listed here are 25 T cell receptor beta chains from one sample, sequenced in a study of graft-versus-host responses after intestinal transplantation. Profiled with immunoSEQ multiplex PCR; TCRdb holds only in-frame clones, not every one. The sample holds 100,000 or so clones, 91% seen once. These receptors are not linked to any known antigen. The sample consisted of unstimulated CD4+ T cells sorted from spleen or lymph node cells, taken before transplant. The receptors stem from a human donor who was the organ donor for an intestinal transplant.

The chain recombines TRBV19 with TRBJ2-7; the match to TRBD1 covers 8 bases. Germline-derived CDR1 and CDR2 are LNHDA and SQIVND (reference sequence). V was pared by 3 bases and J by 5 bases, with 24 bases of the junction left unmatched. The CDR3 is made up of 20 amino acids. The CDR3 sequence is CASSITAGGPYGAQSHEQYF. DNA for the CDR3: TGTGCCAGTAGTATCACCGCAGGGGGCCCCTACGGTGCCCAAAGCCACGAGCAGTACTTC.

The chain joins TRBV9 to TRBJ2-7; TRBD2 agrees at 7 bases. V was pared by 4 bases and J by 0 bases, with 7 bases of the junction left unmatched. The CDR3 consists of 15 residues. Germline V gene lookup returns CDR1 SGDLS and CDR2 YYNGEE. The CDR3 reads CASSPSGGNSYEQYF. The CDR3 DNA reads as TGTGCCAGCAGCCCTTCGGGGGGAAACTCCTACGAGCAGTACTTC.

In this sample, this clone turned up once. The gene calls are TRBV4-2 and TRBJ1-5, with D unclear. The germline CDR1 and CDR2 sequences are LGHNA and YNFKEQ. V was clipped by 1 base and J by 0 bases, with 13 bases between them. The CDR3 is 17 residues long. The CDR3: CASSQVSVSYSNQPQHF. CDR3 coding DNA: TGTGCCAGCAGCCAAGTATCGGTGAGCTATAGCAATCAGCCCCAGCATTTT.

The chain uses TRBV2 and TRBJ1-1, with D perhaps TRBD1 (6 bases). CDR1 is SNHLY and CDR2 is FYNNEI in the germline V gene. The V and J ends lost 8 bases and 3 bases respectively, with 16 bases between them. The CDR3 sequence is 14 residues long. CDR3 protein: CASGGYRVDTEAFF. In DNA form, the CDR3 reads TGTGCCAGCGGAGGATACAGGGTTGACACTGAAGCTTTCTTT.

The V gene is TRBV9, the J gene TRBJ2-7, with 9 bases lining up with TRBD2. Germline CDR1 SGDLS, CDR2 YYNGEE. The CDR3 totals 15 residues. Unmatched junction bases numbered 11, after V lost 5 bases and J lost 5 bases. The CDR3 DNA is TGTGCCAGCAGGCATGGGGCTAGCGGGGTAGACGAGCAGTACTTC. This codes for CASRHGASGVDEQYF.

The rearrangement joins TRBV21-1 to TRBJ1-2. TRBV21-1 is a pseudogene. This CDR3 has 18 residues. CDR3 in amino acids: CASSKEGGGRRDMDGYTF. CDR3 in DNA: TGTGCCAGCAGCAAAGAAGGGGGGGGTCGGCGGGACATGGATGGCTACACCTTC.

V is TRBV7-2 and J is TRBJ2-7; 9 bases are a match to TRBD1. CDR1 and CDR2 (germline): SGHTA, FQGNSA. V trimming: 4 bases; J trimming: 5 bases; junction bases outside the gene matches: 6. The CDR3 contains 14 residues. CDR3 sequence reads: CASSSGQGLHEQYF. CDR3 nucleotide sequence: TGTGCCAGCAGCTCGGGACAGGGTCTCCACGAGCAGTACTTC.

The genes are TRBV6-5 and TRBJ2-7; 9 bases are a match to TRBD1. Germline CDR1 MNHEY, CDR2 SVGAGI. The CDR3 has 13 amino acids. J lost 5 bases, V lost 8 bases, and 7 bases had no gene match. CDR3 region: CASAGQGIHEQYF. The CDR3 DNA follows: TGTGCCAGCGCGGGACAGGGAATCCACGAGCAGTACTTC.

The chain recombines TRBV10-3 with TRBJ1-4; 9 bases fit TRBD1. Germline CDR1 and CDR2: ENHRY and SYGVKD. The CDR3 is 14 residues long. Trimming removed 6 bases from V and 8 bases from J; junction bases left unmatched: 7. The CDR3 nucleotides read TGTGCCATCAGACCGGGACAGGGCGAGGAAAAACTGTTTTTT. As protein: CAIRPGQGEEKLFF.

The chain couples TRBV9 to TRBJ1-1; no reliable D call. CDR3 size: 13 residues. V was cut by 0 bases and J by 4 bases, with 7 bases left in between. Germline CDR1 SGDLS, CDR2 YYNGEE. CDR3 sequence reads: CASSVGAGTEAFF. Here the CDR3 DNA reads TGTGCCAGCAGCGTAGGGGCGGGCACTGAAGCTTTCTTT.

The chain uses TRBV5-1 and TRBJ1-1; no clear D. Germline assignment: CDR1 SGHRS and CDR2 YFSETQ. V was cut by 3 bases and J by 8 bases, with 8 bases left in between. This CDR3 contains 11 residues. The CDR3 DNA follows: TGCGCCAGCAGCTCGAACATCGAAGCTTTCTTT. Protein: CASSSNIEAFF.

The chain is built from TRBV11-2 and TRBJ2-7; 8 nucleotides line up with TRBD1. CDR1 SGHAT and CDR2 FQNNGV come from the germline V gene. This CDR3 is built from 13 residues. Unmatched junction bases numbered 6, after V lost 5 bases and J lost 6 bases. The CDR3 DNA is TGTGCCAGCAGCACAAGGACAGGGAGCGAGCAGTACTTC. Amino acids: CASSTRTGSEQYF.

This clone occurred once. This chain connects TRBV27 to TRBJ1-1; D is perhaps TRBD1 (6 bases). The V and J ends lost 5 bases and 4 bases respectively, with 11 bases between them. CDR1 and CDR2 from the germline V gene are MNHEY and SMNVEV (reference sequence). The CDR3 loop spans 13 amino acids. The CDR3 DNA follows: TGTGCCAGCAGTCCGGGACACCGCACTGAAGCTTTCTTT. This translates into CASSPGHRTEAFF.

The CDR3 coding sequence is TGTGCCAGCAGTCCGGACAGCCACTCTGGAAACACCATATATTTT. It codes for CASSPDSHSGNTIYF. The chain combines TRBV27 with TRBJ1-3, with a weak D call TRBD1 (6 bases). Germline V gene sequence: CDR1 MNHEY, CDR2 SMNVEV (reference sequence). The V end lost 5 bases, the J end lost 0 bases, and 11 bases lay between the germline ends. The CDR3 covers 15 residues.

J is TRBJ2-4 and V is TRBV7-9; TRBD2 is a possible D gene (7 bases). The germline V gene encodes CDR1 SEHNR and CDR2 FQNEAQ (reference sequence). Trimming took 1 base from V and 3 from J, leaving 16 bases between them. CDR3 size: 17 residues. The CDR3, as DNA: TGTGCCAGCAGCTTAGATTCCGGGGGGCTCGGCAAAAACATTCAGTACTTC. Protein product: CASSLDSGGLGKNIQYF. The full variable domain, its missing parts supplied by reference TRBV7-9 and TRBJ2-4, is DTGVSQNPRHKITKRGQNVTFRCDPISEHNRLYWYRQTLGQGPEFLTYFQNEAQLEKSRLLSDRFSAERPKGSFSTLEIQRTEQGDSAMYLCASSLDSGGLGKNIQYFGAGTRLSVL.

This chain links TRBV4-1 with TRBJ2-3; TRBD2 matches 9 bases. The CDR3 is 19 amino acids. Per the germline V gene, CDR1 is MGHRA and CDR2 is YSYEKL. Trimming removed 0 bases from V and 4 bases from J; junction bases left unmatched: 14. The CDR3 spells CASSQERPTGGGAADTQYF. Written as DNA, the CDR3 is TGCGCCAGCAGCCAAGAAAGGCCCACGGGCGGGGGGGCCGCAGATACGCAGTATTTT.

The chain has TRBV4-2 and TRBJ1-4, with a tentative D call TRBD1 (5 bases). The V and J ends lost 4 bases and 2 bases respectively, with 14 bases between them. Germline-derived CDR1 and CDR2 are LGHNA and YNFKEQ. This CDR3 has 16 residues. CDR3 nucleotide sequence: TGTGCCAGCAGCCGCCCGCGGGGCCCTACTAATGAAAAACTGTTTTTT. It translates to CASSRPRGPTNEKLFF.

This clone was recorded a few times. The rearrangement uses TRBV10-3 and TRBJ1-1, with 8 bases fitting TRBD1. The V gene's germline CDR1 is ENHRY and CDR2 SYGVKD. V was pared by 8 bases and J by 0 bases, with 5 bases of the junction left unmatched. The CDR3 runs to 14 residues. The CDR3 DNA reads TGTGCCATCGGGGACAGGCTCATGAACACTGAAGCTTTCTTT. This encodes CAIGDRLMNTEAFF.

The genes are TRBV4-1 and TRBJ2-2; maybe TRBD2 (5 bases). There are 19 residues in the CDR3. Germline V gene data show CDR1 as MGHRA and CDR2 as YSYEKL. The V gene lost 1 base and the J gene lost 2 bases, with 20 bases spanning the gap. The DNA of the CDR3 is TGCGCCAGCAGCCAAGTTCGCATATCACGGCTAGCCAACACCGGGGAGCTGTTTTTT. Translating gives CASSQVRISRLANTGELFF.

This clone was detected only once. The chain couples TRBV6-1 to TRBJ1-3, with TRBD1 matching over 8 bases. CDR3 length equals 15 residues. CDR1 and CDR2 (germline): MNHNS, SASEGT. Trimming at V came to 5 bases and at J to 2 bases, leaving 5 bases not matched to a gene. The CDR3 is CASSQDRAAGNTIYF. The CDR3, as DNA: TGTGCCAGCAGTCAGGACAGGGCGGCTGGAAACACCATATATTTT.

This sequence joins TRBV5-1 and TRBJ2-7; 7 bases agree with TRBD1. This CDR3 has 14 residues. The V and J ends lost 7 bases and 6 bases, in that order; junction bases with no gene match: 13. In germline, CDR1 is SGHRS, CDR2 YFSETQ. The CDR3 reads CASYPDRVRVEQYF. CDR3 DNA: TGCGCCAGCTATCCCGACAGGGTGAGAGTCGAGCAGTACTTC.

This chain joins TRBV9 and TRBJ2-4, with TRBD1 identical over 12 bases. This CDR3 has 16 residues. The germline CDR1 and CDR2 sequences are SGDLS and YYNGEE. V dropped 0 bases and J dropped 9; count of bases not matched to a gene: 7. The CDR3 DNA reads TGTGCCAGCAGCGTAGGGGGTTGGGGACAGGGGGCCATTCAGTACTTC. Translation gives CASSVGGWGQGAIQYF.

The chain has TRBV9 and TRBJ1-2; the D gene is possibly TRBD1 (6 bases). V gave up 0 bases and J gave up 0 bases, with 6 bases separating them. Per germline, CDR1 SGDLS and CDR2 YYNGEE. CDR3 length: 14 residues. In DNA form, the CDR3 reads TGTGCCAGCAGCGTAGGGACAGCTAACTATGGCTACACCTTC. Its translation: CASSVGTANYGYTF.

The CDR3 sequence: CSVKRGTDTQYF. Here the CDR3 DNA reads TGCAGCGTCAAGCGGGGCACAGATACGCAGTATTTT. The chain combines TRBV29-1 with TRBJ2-3; a possible D gene is TRBD2 (6 bases). This CDR3 region has 12 residues. With 6 bases removed from V and 1 base from J, the gap between germline ends came to 8 bases. Per germline, CDR1 SQVTM and CDR2 ANQGSEA.

The J gene is TRBJ2-1, the V gene TRBV7-9; 9 nucleotides match TRBD2. V gave up 2 bases and J gave up 2 bases; unmatched junction bases: 4. The CDR3 runs 16 residues. CDR1 is SEHNR, CDR2 FQNEAQ, per germline (reference sequence). The CDR3 coding sequence is TGTGCCAGCAGCTTAACAGCGGGGGGTACCTACAATGAGCAGTTCTTC. It translates to CASSLTAGGTYNEQFF.